Sequencing of this TCR beta chain was carried out in a study of CD8 T cells in ankylosing spondylitis. MiXCR, applied by TCRdb to the 5' RACE reads, yields one record per CDR3 protein. The sample lists 300,000 to 400,000 distinct CDR3 sequences; around a tenth were seen once. The germline gives CDR1 SGHRS, CDR2 YFSETQ. The CDR3 runs to 16 residues. V was pared by 4 bases and J by 3 bases, with 4 bases of the junction left unmatched. The sequenced material came from blood, either unsorted or a sorted T cell fraction (not recorded which). This rearrangement joins TRBV5-1 to TRBJ2-3, with TRBD2 identical over 14 bases. This TCR derives from a female donor with ankylosing spondylitis or in good health (not recorded which). The CDR3 bases are TGCGCCAGCAGCCCGGGACTAGCGGGGGCAACAGATACGCAGTATTTT. Translation gives CASSPGLAGATDTQYF. Full variable domain (missing parts from reference TRBV5-1 and TRBJ2-3): KAGVTQTPRYLIKTRGQQVTLSCSPISGHRSVSWYQQTPGQGLQFLFEYFSETQRNKGNFPGRFSGRQFSNSRSEMNVSTLELGDSALYLCASSPGLAGATDTQYFGPGTRLTVL.